This TCR beta chain was retrieved from a study of T cell responses to AZD1222 COVID-19 vaccine. The study, taken as a whole, reports: Nearly half of spike-specific TCRs reportedly target unmutated variant regions.

Profiling relied on immunoSEQ multiplex PCR, and the TCRdb table lists in-frame clones only, not all of them. The sample consists of about 100,000 clones, approximately 90% of them appearing once. V lost 4 bases and J 2 bases, leaving 8 bases between the germline ends. Germline-derived CDR1 and CDR2 are SGHTA and FQGNSA. CDR3 length: 14 amino acids. This clone appeared once. As yet, its antigen is unknown. The input for sequencing was peripheral blood, taken on day 0 of AZD1222 vaccination. This chain joins TRBV7-2 and TRBJ1-4; D not certain. The receptor comes from an adult in good health. CDR3 in amino acids: CASSSEATNEKLFF. The CDR3 nucleotides read TGTGCCAGCAGCTCCGAGGCGACTAATGAAAAACTGTTTTTT.